The 30 T cell receptor beta chains reported below all come from one sample, sequenced in a study of blood T cell repertoires in COVID-19. Assay: immunoSEQ multiplex PCR; the TCRdb copy retains only in-frame clones and omits some. This table holds about 120,000 clones, about 91% found once. Material for sequencing was peripheral blood. The receptors originated from a woman aged 45 to 65 with active or convalescent COVID-19.

The rearrangement uses TRBV30 and TRBJ1-5; no clear D. Trimming took off 3 bases at V and 9 bases at J, with 18 bases between the two ends. In germline, CDR1 is GTSNPN, CDR2 SVGIG (reference sequence). The CDR3 is 14 amino acids. The CDR3: CAWRSPGSGGPQHF. The CDR3 DNA sequence: TGTGCCTGGAGATCCCCGGGGTCTGGAGGGCCCCAGCATTTT.

This chain connects TRBV5-5 to TRBJ1-5, with 7 positions matching TRBD1. The J segment lost 5 bases and the V segment lost 1 base, leaving 6 bases of the junction unmatched. The CDR3 sequence is 15 residues long. Per germline, CDR1 SGHKS and CDR2 YYEKEE (reference sequence). CDR3 bases: TGTGCCAGCAGCTTGAGGGGGCGCGATGATCAGCCCCAGCATTTT. This codes for CASSLRGRDDQPQHF.

The chain employs TRBV21-1 and TRBJ1-1. TRBV21-1 is listed as a pseudogene. The CDR3 has 16 residues. The DNA for the CDR3 is TGTGCCAGCAGCAAAAAACGGAATACTACGAACACTGAAGCTTTCTTT. As protein: CASSKKRNTTNTEAFF.

This sequence joins TRBV6-2 or TRBV6-3 and TRBJ2-7, with 9 bases matching TRBD1. This CDR3 is built from 15 residues. Trimming took 0 bases from V and 2 from J; bases not matched to a gene: 2. CDR1 and CDR2 (germline): MNHEY, SVGEGT. CDR3 protein: CASSYSRQGAYEQYF. The DNA of the CDR3 is TGTGCCAGCAGTTACTCGAGACAGGGGGCCTACGAGCAGTACTTC.

This clone showed up just a few times. This sequence joins TRBV2 and TRBJ1-4; possibly TRBD1 for D (5 bases). The V gene's germline CDR1 is SNHLY and CDR2 FYNNEI. The CDR3 extends over 14 amino acids. V lost 3 bases to trimming and J lost 8 bases, with 13 bases between them. The CDR3 region has the DNA TGTGCCAGCAGTGATAGTGGAGGGGCCGAAAAACTGTTTTTT. It specifies CASSDSGGAEKLFF.

This clone was observed a few times. The chain employs TRBV21-1 and TRBJ1-2; whether TRBD1, the table's D call, matches the DNA was not checked. TRBV21-1 is termed a pseudogene. The CDR3 covers 15 residues. The CDR3 DNA sequence: TGTGCCAGGAGGGGCCTGGACAGGGTATACTATGGCTACACCTTC. Encoded protein: CARRGLDRVYYGYTF.

V gene TRBV19 combines with J gene TRBJ1-3, with unresolved D. This CDR3 has 16 amino acids. The V end lost 5 bases, the J end lost 0 bases, and 14 bases lay between the germline ends. The V gene's germline CDR1 is LNHDA and CDR2 SQIVND (reference sequence). CDR3 amino acids: CASSFFHRGSGNTIYF. In nucleotides, the CDR3 is TGTGCCAGTAGTTTCTTCCACCGAGGCTCTGGAAACACCATATATTTT.

The rearrangement links TRBV5-5 to TRBJ2-5; D unclear. CDR3 length: 16 amino acids. Germline CDR1 reads SGHKS; CDR2 reads YYEKEE (reference sequence). V shed 2 bases and J shed 5 bases, with 19 bases lying between them. The CDR3 loop reads CASSLTMPADGETQYF. DNA for the CDR3: TGTGCCAGCAGCTTAACTATGCCGGCCGACGGGGAGACCCAGTACTTC.

This chain joins TRBV5-6 and TRBJ1-4; D call uncertain. The CDR3 loop spans 16 amino acids. Germline assignment: CDR1 SGHDT and CDR2 YYEEEE. The V gene lost 2 bases and the J gene lost 5 bases, with 16 bases spanning the gap. The CDR3: CASSFRWTSRNEKLFF. The DNA of the CDR3 is TGTGCCAGCAGCTTCCGGTGGACTTCCCGGAATGAAAAACTGTTTTTT.

V is TRBV7-2 and J is TRBJ2-7; TRBD2 might be the D (5 bases). There are 18 residues in the CDR3. CDR1 and CDR2 (germline): SGHTA, FQGNSA. V lost 1 base, J lost 3 bases, and 22 bases lay in between. The CDR3 bases are TGTGCCAGCAGCTTAGGGGTACCCGGGCCCGAGAGGGACTACGAGCAGTACTTC. This translates into CASSLGVPGPERDYEQYF.

The V call is TRBV5-4, the J call TRBJ2-2; no reliable D call. The CDR3 is 16 residues long. Trimming stripped 4 bases from V and 1 base from J, with 14 bases between. Germline V gene lookup returns CDR1 SGHNT and CDR2 YYREEE (reference sequence). The CDR3: CASSRSTYQNTGELFF. For the CDR3, the DNA is TGTGCCAGCAGCAGATCAACCTACCAGAACACCGGGGAGCTGTTTTTT.

J is TRBJ2-1 and V is TRBV5-1; TRBD1 matches 7 bases. Trimming cost V 2 bases and J 8 bases; bases outside gene matches: 7. Germline values: CDR1 SGHRS, CDR2 YFSETQ. CDR3 length: 14 residues. This CDR3 is CASSFRTGGYEQFF. CDR3 in DNA: TGCGCCAGCAGCTTTAGGACAGGAGGCTATGAGCAGTTCTTC.

The rearrangement uses TRBV2 and TRBJ1-1; 7 bases are a match to TRBD1. The CDR3 length is 14 residues. The J segment lost 2 bases and the V segment lost 6 bases, leaving 6 bases of the junction unmatched. CDR1 is SNHLY, CDR2 FYNNEI, per germline. CDR3 nucleotide sequence: TGTGCCAGCAGCCGCCAGGGGGGTAACACTGAAGCTTTCTTT. It yields the protein CASSRQGGNTEAFF.

The rearrangement links TRBV7-9 to TRBJ2-2; possible D gene TRBD2, 6 bases. V was trimmed by 6 bases and J by 7 bases, leaving 18 bases between them. Germline V lookup: CDR1 SEHNR, CDR2 FQNEAQ (reference sequence). The CDR3 sequence is 15 residues long. DNA for the CDR3: TGTGCCAGCAGACGGATGGAGGGGCCGGGCGGGGAGCTGTTTTTT. Translating gives CASRRMEGPGGELFF.

J is TRBJ2-7 and V is TRBV7-3; D is ambiguous. The ends were cut back, 4 bases at V and 6 bases at J, with 13 bases in the middle. The CDR3 spans 13 residues. The germline gives CDR1 SGHTA, CDR2 FQGTGA. As DNA, the CDR3 is TGTGCCAGCAGCTCTAGAGGCATGCGCGAGCAGTACTTC. Protein sequence: CASSSRGMREQYF.

The rearrangement uses TRBV24-1 and TRBJ1-2, with D tentatively TRBD1 (5 bases). Trimming removed 2 bases from V and 3 bases from J, with 18 bases in between. The germline gives CDR1 KGHDR, CDR2 SFDVKD. The CDR3 spans 17 residues. The CDR3 here is CATSDSFQGSADYGYTF. The CDR3 DNA sequence: TGTGCCACCAGTGATTCCTTCCAGGGATCCGCGGACTATGGCTACACCTTC.

The genes are TRBV27 and TRBJ2-1; 7 bases fit TRBD2. Germline V lookup: CDR1 MNHEY, CDR2 SMNVEV (reference sequence). The CDR3 runs 15 residues. With 6 bases clipped from V and 9 bases from J, the junction kept 14 bases outside the gene matches. The CDR3 loop reads CASRVGGRVGGEQFF. For the CDR3, the DNA is TGTGCCAGCAGGGTAGGCGGGAGAGTTGGGGGTGAGCAGTTCTTC.

This chain joins TRBV5-1 and TRBJ1-3, with 9 positions matching TRBD1. CDR3 size: 17 residues. V dropped 0 bases and J dropped 1; count of bases not matched to a gene: 5. From germline, CDR1 is SGHRS and CDR2 YFSETQ. CDR3 residues: CASSLVGTGPSGNTIYF. The CDR3 coding sequence is TGCGCCAGCAGCTTGGTAGGGACAGGGCCATCTGGAAACACCATATATTTT. The whole variable domain, filled in from reference TRBV5-1 and TRBJ1-3, reads KAGVTQTPRYLIKTRGQQVTLSCSPISGHRSVSWYQQTPGQGLQFLFEYFSETQRNKGNFPGRFSGRQFSNSRSEMNVSTLELGDSALYLCASSLVGTGPSGNTIYFGEGSWLTVV.

V and J are TRBV20-1 and TRBJ1-2; D is unclear. The germline V gene encodes CDR1 DFQATT and CDR2 SNEGSKA (reference sequence). V was trimmed by 0 bases and J by 13 bases, leaving 6 bases between them. CDR3 length equals 9 residues. The CDR3 DNA is TGCAGTGCTAGAGATCTTCGCACCTTC. Translating gives CSARDLRTF.

V gene TRBV10-1 combines with J gene TRBJ1-4, with no clear D. Trimming pared 7 bases from V and 0 bases from J, leaving 15 bases between. Germline CDR1 reads WNHNN; CDR2 reads SYGVQD (reference sequence). CDR3 length equals 16 residues. This CDR3 is CASNKRGSATNEKLFF. In DNA, the CDR3 is TGCGCCAGCAATAAACGGGGTTCTGCAACTAATGAAAAACTGTTTTTT.

The chain employs TRBV29-1 and TRBJ1-2; no reliable D call. This CDR3 comprises 11 residues. Germline CDR1 SQVTM, CDR2 ANQGSEA. The V end was cut by 3 bases, the J end by 5 bases, with 7 bases between. In DNA, the CDR3 is TGCAGCGTTGATAGGGAGTATGGCTACACCTTC. Translating gives CSVDREYGYTF.

The V and J genes are TRBV30 and TRBJ2-1, with D perhaps TRBD2 (5 bases). Germline loops: CDR1 GTSNPN, CDR2 SVGIG (reference sequence). The length of the CDR3 is 13 residues. V was clipped by 3 bases and J by 2 bases, with 8 bases between them. CDR3 protein: CAWRSGPYNEQFF. DNA of the CDR3: TGTGCCTGGAGAAGCGGACCCTACAATGAGCAGTTCTTC.

The V call is TRBV14, the J call TRBJ2-3, with D perhaps TRBD2 (5 bases). Germline V CDR1 and CDR2: SGHDN, FVKESK. Trimming left V 1 base short and J 4 bases short, with 12 bases between. The CDR3 runs 15 residues. DNA for the CDR3: TGTGCCAGCAGCCAAGCCACGGGGTTTGCAGATACGCAGTATTTT. It codes for CASSQATGFADTQYF.

The rearrangement links TRBV6-6 to TRBJ1-4; 9 bases match TRBD1. V lost 4 bases and J lost 3; bases outside the gene matches: 6. Germline V gene data show CDR1 as MNHNY and CDR2 as SVGAGI (reference sequence). This CDR3 is 16 amino acids long. The CDR3 DNA reads TGTGCCAGCAGTTCCATCACAGGGGGCGCTAATGAAAAACTGTTTTTT. Amino acids: CASSSITGGANEKLFF.

The J gene is TRBJ1-1, the V gene TRBV3-1 (or the pseudogene TRBV3-2), with a tentative D call TRBD1 (5 bases). Germline values: CDR1 LGHDT, CDR2 YNNKEL (reference sequence). The CDR3 loop spans 13 amino acids. Trimming pared 1 base from V and 8 bases from J, leaving 11 bases between. As DNA, the CDR3 is TGTGCCAGCAGCCAAGGGTCAAGGGGAGAAGCTTTCTTT. Translating gives CASSQGSRGEAFF.

The rearrangement joins TRBV19 to TRBJ2-5, with 9 bases aligning to TRBD1. V lost 1 base and J lost 6; bases outside the gene matches: 9. The CDR3 spans 16 residues. Germline CDR1 and CDR2: LNHDA and SQIVND (reference sequence). The CDR3 bases are TGTGCCAGTAGTATAGGGACCCCGACAGGGGGGCAGACCCAGTACTTC. This translates into CASSIGTPTGGQTQYF.

The J gene is TRBJ1-1, the V gene TRBV30, with TRBD1 matching 8 bases. The CDR3 contains 14 residues. V was clipped by 4 bases and J by 2 bases; unmatched bases: 6. Germline loops: CDR1 GTSNPN, CDR2 SVGIG (reference sequence). The chain's CDR3 is CAWTTGQGNTEAFF. The CDR3 DNA reads as TGTGCCTGGACCACCGGACAGGGAAACACTGAAGCTTTCTTT.

The V call is TRBV5-4, the J call TRBJ1-4; 10 bases align to TRBD1. The length of the CDR3 is 16 residues. J gave up 7 bases and V 4 bases, and 10 bases lay outside the gene matches. Germline lookup yields CDR1 SGHNT and CDR2 YYREEE (reference sequence). CDR3: CASSANVDRGPEKLFF. CDR3 nucleotide sequence: TGTGCCAGCAGCGCGAATGTAGACAGGGGGCCTGAAAAACTGTTTTTT.

This rearrangement joins TRBV2 to TRBJ1-4, with D possibly being TRBD1 (6 bases). The CDR3 has 15 residues. Germline V gene data show CDR1 as SNHLY and CDR2 as FYNNEI. V was cut by 4 bases and J by 7 bases, with 16 bases left in between. The CDR3 here is CASSAPGEFFEKLFF. In DNA, the CDR3 is TGTGCCAGCAGTGCCCCAGGGGAGTTTTTTGAAAAACTGTTTTTT.

This chain links TRBV5-1 with TRBJ1-1; D perhaps matches TRBD1 (6 bases). The germline V gene has CDR1 SGHRS and CDR2 YFSETQ. V was trimmed by 5 bases and J by 1 base, leaving 12 bases between them. The CDR3 sequence is 14 residues long. CDR3 sequence (DNA): TGCGCCAGCAGATCCGGACAGTCGAACACTGAAGCTTTCTTT. This sequence encodes CASRSGQSNTEAFF.